This TCR beta chain derives from a study of beta chain features in type 1 diabetes. Notes on the study in general: Type 1 diabetes patients had fewer VDJ junction insertions and more deletions. Researchers cautioned that cDNA sequencing could over-represent cells with high TCR expression.

It was via CD45RO/CCR7/CD25/CD127/CD95/CD27 that CD4+ naive, central memory, regulatory and stem cell-like memory cells were sorted. The authors reverse transcribed all of the isolated RNA, so sequencing captured expressed TCRB transcripts. Sequencing used immunoSEQ multiplex PCR; TCRdb keeps in-frame clones, though not all of them. The sample records about 620,000 clones, roughly a sixth being singletons. About this clone itself: The target antigen is unknown.

This CDR3 spans 15 amino acids. Losses at the gene ends were 2 bases for V and 8 bases for J; bases not matched to a gene: 7. Germline lookup yields CDR1 KGHSH and CDR2 LQKENI. The chain carries TRBV18 and TRBJ2-1, with 9 bases identical to TRBD2. The receptor comes from a man younger than 35 in good health. Sequenced: naive CD4+ T cells from blood. This CDR3 is CASSPSRGGRDEQFF. DNA of the CDR3: TGTGCCAGCTCACCATCGCGGGGGGGCCGGGATGAGCAGTTCTTC.